This entry lists 11 T cell receptor beta chains sequenced from one sample in a study of vaccination effects on CD4 cells after COVID-19. Clones were sequenced by immunoSEQ multiplex PCR, and TCRdb holds only the in-frame ones, with some missing. The data contain 35,000 to 45,000 clones, around 76% of them singletons. These receptors are not linked to any known antigen. Culturing for 9 to 10 days preceded CD4+ T cell isolation. From March to December 2020, the person had a SARS-CoV-2 infection that was confirmed by PCR. BNT162b2 vaccine or mRNA-1273 vaccine was given to participants in two doses. The material was CD4+ T cells from PBMCs cultured without peptide, obtained after COVID-19 vaccination. Source of these receptors: a human donor who had a prior SARS-CoV-2 infection.

V is TRBV2 and J is TRBJ1-2, with 8 bases identical to TRBD1. Trimming took 4 bases from V and 2 from J; bases not matched to a gene: 6. This CDR3 has 15 amino acids. In germline, CDR1 is SNHLY, CDR2 FYNNEI. In DNA, the CDR3 is TGTGCCAGCAGTGTTGACAGGGGTGGAAACTATGGCTACACCTTC. Translated: CASSVDRGGNYGYTF.

With respect to this clone: At one end, the junction sequence differs from germline, possibly due to a read error. V and J are TRBV2 and TRBJ2-7; 7 nucleotides match TRBD2. This CDR3 spans 10 amino acids. Germline V gene data show CDR1 as SNHLY and CDR2 as FYNNEI. CDR3 DNA: TGTGCCAGCGGGGACTACGGGCAGTACTTC. This translates into CASGDYGQYF.

The CDR3 DNA is TGTGCCAGCAGTTATTCTCCCGGAAACTCTGGAAACACCATATATTTT. Protein sequence: CASSYSPGNSGNTIYF. The V gene is TRBV6-9, the J gene TRBJ1-3; D is ambiguous. Trimming shortened V by 0 bases and J by 0 bases, and 9 bases separated the two germline ends. CDR3 length: 16 amino acids. Germline CDR1 is MNHGY and CDR2 is SVAAGI.

The chain uses TRBV18 and TRBJ2-2, with D tentatively TRBD2 (6 bases). The V and J ends lost 5 bases and 1 base respectively, with 11 bases between them. Germline CDR1 is KGHSH and CDR2 is LQKENI. This CDR3 contains 15 residues. The CDR3: CASSTRRENTGELFF. The CDR3 nucleotides read TGTGCCAGCTCAACACGGCGGGAGAACACCGGGGAGCTGTTTTTT.

This clone was counted only a few times. The V gene is TRBV7-3, the J gene TRBJ1-5, with a tentative D call TRBD1 (6 bases). There are 13 residues in the CDR3. CDR1 SGHTA and CDR2 FQGTGA come from the germline V gene. Trimming stripped 5 bases from V and 7 bases from J, with 12 bases between. CDR3 sequence reads: CASSPDRLQPQHF. CDR3 DNA sequence: TGTGCCAGCAGCCCCGACAGGTTACAGCCCCAGCATTTT.

The chain combines TRBV5-4 with TRBJ2-5; 9 bases fit TRBD2. After removal of 1 base from V and 5 bases from J, the junction contained 9 bases not matched to a gene. The CDR3 runs to 16 residues. Germline CDR1 SGHNT, CDR2 YYREEE (reference sequence). The CDR3: CASSLIVAGEGETQYF. The CDR3 nucleotides read TGTGCCAGCAGCTTGATTGTAGCGGGAGAGGGTGAGACCCAGTACTTC. Looking up the rest from reference TRBV5-4 and TRBJ2-5 gives the full variable domain: ETGVTQSPTHLIKTRGQQVTLRCSSQSGHNTVSWYQQALGQGPQFIFQYYREEENGRGNFPPRFSGLQFPNYSSELNVNALELDDSALYLCASSLIVAGEGETQYFGPGTRLLVL.

In its sample, this clone was seen a few times. The chain carries TRBV7-2 and TRBJ1-2; possible D gene TRBD1, 5 bases. The V end lost 7 bases, the J end lost 8 bases, and 17 bases lay between the germline ends. The CDR3 extends over 13 amino acids. Germline values: CDR1 SGHTA, CDR2 FQGNSA. CDR3 residues: CASTPLRGGGYTF. The CDR3 coding sequence is TGTGCCAGCACCCCGTTACGGGGCGGAGGCTACACCTTC.

This chain connects TRBV18 to TRBJ2-6, with no clear D. V was trimmed by 6 bases and J by 0 bases, leaving 15 bases between them. The CDR3 is 17 residues long. CDR1 is KGHSH and CDR2 is LQKENI in the germline V gene. The CDR3 is CASSLGLDFSGANVLTF. Written as DNA, the CDR3 is TGTGCCAGCTCCTTGGGCCTCGATTTCTCTGGGGCCAACGTCCTGACTTTC.

The chain recombines TRBV6-4 with TRBJ2-7; D remains unclear. Deletions cut 0 bases from V and 6 bases from J, with 3 bases between. The CDR3 runs to 11 residues. Germline V CDR1 and CDR2: MRHNA, SNTAGT. CDR3 in amino acids: CASSDSCEQYF. CDR3 DNA sequence: TGTGCCAGCAGTGACTCGTGCGAGCAGTACTTC.

The chain combines TRBV11-2 with TRBJ1-4, with TRBD1 as a possible D gene (5 bases). The CDR3 runs to 16 residues. Trimming left V 5 bases short and J 5 bases short, with 18 bases between. Germline lookup yields CDR1 SGHAT and CDR2 FQNNGV. This CDR3 reads CASSKTGQDRNEKLFF. CDR3 DNA: TGTGCCAGCAGCAAGACGGGGCAGGATAGAAATGAAAAACTGTTTTTT.

The V call is TRBV30, the J call TRBJ2-7, with TRBD2 matching 7 bases. The CDR3 spans 15 residues. Germline values: CDR1 GTSNPN, CDR2 SVGIG (reference sequence). V was clipped by 4 bases and J by 4 bases; unmatched bases: 13. The CDR3 reads CAWNAPTSPGYEQYF. The CDR3 DNA follows: TGTGCCTGGAACGCTCCGACTAGCCCAGGGTACGAGCAGTACTTC.